This note documents a single TCR beta chain sequence. Its antigen is not yet known. Base qualities are not provided; no much larger clone lies one nucleotide away. TCRbeta CDR3 regions were amplified from genomic DNA by means of the immunoSEQ Assay, a bias-controlled multiplex PCR. For the original study's pipeline: The number of nucleated cells in each sample was estimated from the amplification of reference gene primers within the assay. To quantify the absolute abundance of each unique TCRbeta CDR3 rearrangement, sequence reads were collapsed and filtered. Productive Simpson clonality was computed per sample as the square root of Simpson's diversity index over productive rearrangements. TCRdb carries this immuneACCESS record with in-frame sequences only. Its versions omit some clonotypes, under half of them owing to an unresolved V gene in the studies checked, with the rest unexplained. That table gives V, J and clone size, and the DNA gave D and trimming. The sample includes 200,000 to 250,000 clones, with approximately 75% observed a single time. The top ten constitute about a tenth of the sample.

This sample was taken from a study of blood T cell repertoires in COVID-19 (dated by TCRdb to 2020 to 2021). Background for the entire study: Samples from collaborators originated in the United States, Italy and Spain and spanned both the acute and convalescent phases of COVID-19. The prospective study material was composed of cDNA or gDNA derived from T cells, B-cell-depleted T cells, or PBMCs. The dataset comprised deeply sampled blood TCRbeta repertoires from subjects exposed to, actively infected with, or recovered from COVID-19. The repertoires were released in a freely available public database meant as a resource for research on the immune response to SARS-CoV-2. The samples were drawn from the first 160 participants of the ongoing ImmuneRACE study and from over a thousand subjects provided by 6 global collaborators. A de-identified subject ID, COVID-19 status, age in years and sex were almost always included in the sample metadata. Where available, HLA class I and class II types were obtained from metadata supplied by the sample provider rather than from assay-based typing.

Study-wide findings and limitations: How much clinical and demographic metadata was included differed by source and by participant, and the metadata was provided uncurated.

In the prospective study, participants were roughly 18 to 100 years old, resided in about 25 geographic areas of the United States, and were enrolled through a virtual design. In the prospective study, cohorts were assigned on the basis of participant-reported clinical history obtained from a screening survey and a study questionnaire. Recovered participants in ImmuneRACE Cohort 3 were defined as having two consecutive negative NP/OP PCR tests, clearance from a healthcare professional, or resolution of symptoms. Mobile phlebotomists in the prospective study collected whole blood, serum and a nasopharyngeal or oropharyngeal swab from every participant. Over a roughly 2-month period, participants in the prospective study had the option of providing additional blood draws and questionnaires. Before DNA extraction, blood samples from the prospective study were shipped at room temperature or frozen.

Sequencing was performed on PBMCs or T cells enriched from blood (not recorded which). The sequence came from a man aged 40-49 years who had recovered from COVID-19.

The DNA reads as follows: TGTGCCAGCACCACAACTACCAGGGGAACGAAGAATGAGCAGTTCTTC. Translation gives CASTTTTRGTKNEQFF. The chain was built from TRBV27 and TRBJ2-1; a tentative D match to TRBD1 spans 6 bases. The cysteine opens and the phenylalanine closes a CDR3 of 16 amino acids. The DNA shown is the 48-base CDR3, in frame from base 1. CDR1 and CDR2 are read off the germline V gene (reference sequence) as MNHEY and SMNVEV. V and J lose 7 bases and 7 bases, and a span of 23 bases separates them.